This TCR beta chain was captured in a study of T cell responses to AZD1222 COVID-19 vaccine (dated by TCRdb to 2020 to 2022). At the level of the whole study: TCR sequencing was performed for fewer than 250 trial participants, of whom about 200 were given two doses of AZD1222 and some 25 were given two doses of MenACWY control vaccine. Trial participants were enrolled by age into subgroups of 18-55, 56-69 and 70-plus years, and about 150, 27 and 61 TCR-sequenced participants, respectively, were included in these subgroups.

The CDR3 regions of human TCRbeta chains were subjected to immunosequencing. In the source study's methods: Repertoire TCRs were matched against a reference library of SARS-CoV-2-specific TCRs generated with the MIRA antigen-specificity platform. Breadth meant the fraction of unique TCRs that were SARS-CoV-2-associated, whereas depth meant the fraction of total T cells that were SARS-CoV-2-associated. Using the MIRA data, each spike-specific TCR was assigned both to the spike region to which the TCR was reactive and to a CD4 or CD8 class. Log10-transformed breadth and depth values were compared by one-way ANOVA with Sidak's multiple comparisons tests. Drawn from immuneACCESS, this table holds only the in-frame rearrangements with V and J called that TCRdb kept. Clones are partly lost; checked studies trace under half to an unresolved V gene and leave the rest unexplained. The V and J calls and clone size are taken from that table; D and trimming were inferred from the DNA. The sample includes 150,000 to 200,000 clones, with roughly 94% observed a single time. Around 1% of the sample is in the top ten clones.

A word on this clone: Its antigen remains unidentified. No clone much larger than this one lies a single base away; base qualities are absent.

Here V drops 6 bases and J drops 4 bases, and the junction holds 5 bases not matched to any gene. The germline V gene encodes CDR1 SNHLY and CDR2 FYNNEI. The CDR3 spans 15 residues, from the cysteine through the phenylalanine. The CDR3 DNA has 45 bases and is translated from base 1. Points the paper makes about the study in general: Conclusions about previously exposed vaccinees are limited, since just 5 or 6 AZD1222 recipients were seropositive for SARS-CoV-2 at baseline. Most participants were white British and females outnumbered males, and the authors suggested that clonal diversity may have been underestimated. The 56-69-year group was small, and its depth increase did not reach significance, likely because of low power. Reportedly, close to half of the unique spike-specific TCRs recognized epitopes lying outside the regions that are mutated in the B.1.351 and B.1.1.7 variants. After two AZD1222 doses, both the breadth and the depth of spike-specific TCRs were significantly higher than at day 0 and than in MenACWY recipients. No day 14 peak-response samples were available, so repertoires were characterized only after the peak T cell response. CD4 TCRs associated with the vaccine covered the entire spike protein, and the dominant responses were in regions 160-218 and 743-854.

The sample's time point, from its label and the paper: about 28 days (+/-7) after the second vaccine dose. Because spike-specific TCR depth and breadth did not differ between the two schedules, AZD1222 recipients who got a second dose at roughly 4 weeks were pooled with those who got a second dose at roughly 12 weeks. Vaccinee samples were obtained from the UK trials COV001 and COV002, which included a single-blind randomized controlled phase 2/3 trial of AZD1222 (ChAdOx1 nCoV-19) in healthy adults. Trial participant PBMC samples were collected at day 0 and day 28 after the second dose for TCRbeta chain sequencing.

This TCR derives from an adult who received the AZD1222 COVID-19 vaccine. The rearranged segments are TRBV2 and TRBJ2-1; TRBD2 aligns with 11 central bases. This specimen was peripheral blood, taken 28 days after the second AZD1222 dose. The DNA is TGTGCCAGCAGGGTAGCGGGGGGGCGGTACAATGAGCAGTTCTTC. This codes for CASRVAGGRYNEQFF. Here the CDR3 is joined to the reference TRBV2 and TRBJ2-1 genes, and the full variable domain is: EPEVTQTPSHQVTQMGQEVILRCVPISNHLYFYWYRQILGQKVEFLVSFYNNEISEKSEIFDDQFSVERPDGSNFTLKIRSTKLEDSAMYFCASRVAGGRYNEQFFGPGTRLTVL.